Shown below are 30 T cell receptor beta chains from a single sample sequenced in a study of blood T cell repertoires in COVID-19. Data came from immunoSEQ multiplex PCR; TCRdb stores just in-frame clones and leaves some out. The sample lists hundreds of thousands of clones; 70% to 85% were seen once. Sequenced material: PBMCs or T cells enriched from blood (not recorded which). These receptor sequences come from a woman aged 55-69 years who had recovered from COVID-19.

This CDR3 is CASSQDRGAGGTDTQYF. The CDR3 coding sequence is TGTGCCAGCAGCCAAGATCGTGGGGCGGGGGGCACAGATACGCAGTATTTT. The chain is built from TRBV3-1 (or the pseudogene TRBV3-2) and TRBJ2-3; TRBD2 aligns across 7 bases. Germline CDR1 and CDR2: LGHDT and YNNKEL (reference sequence). The CDR3 contains 17 residues. With 0 bases clipped from V and 1 base from J, the junction kept 7 bases outside the gene matches.

The genes are TRBV18 and TRBJ2-7, with 7 bases matching TRBD1. The CDR3 runs to 16 residues. V gave up 3 bases and J gave up 2 bases; unmatched junction bases: 10. Germline assignment: CDR1 KGHSH and CDR2 LQKENI. The CDR3 sequence: CASSPTPGQRTYEQYF. The CDR3 region has the DNA TGTGCCAGCTCACCCACTCCGGGACAGAGGACCTACGAGCAGTACTTC.

V gene TRBV19 combines with J gene TRBJ1-1; 10 nucleotides line up with TRBD1. V lost 7 bases, J lost 5 bases, and 10 bases stayed unmatched. This CDR3 is built from 15 residues. The germline gives CDR1 LNHDA, CDR2 SQIVND (reference sequence). The CDR3 spells CASISGTGAFTEAFF. The CDR3 DNA follows: TGTGCCAGTATCTCTGGGACAGGGGCTTTTACTGAAGCTTTCTTT. Based on the CDR3 plus reference TRBV19 and TRBJ1-1, the full variable domain is DGGITQSPKYLFRKEGQNVTLSCEQNLNHDAMYWYRQDPGQGLRLIYYSQIVNDFQKGDIAEGYSVSREKKESFPLTVTSAQKNPTAFYLCASISGTGAFTEAFFGQGTRLTVV.

The rearrangement joins TRBV5-1 to TRBJ1-2, with a weak D call TRBD1 (6 bases). This CDR3 has 14 amino acids. Trimming left V 5 bases short and J 8 bases short, with 19 bases between. CDR1 SGHRS and CDR2 YFSETQ come from the germline V gene. CDR3 loop: CASRSTGGPEGYTF. The DNA for the CDR3 is TGCGCCAGCAGGTCTACTGGGGGCCCGGAAGGCTACACCTTC.

The V call is TRBV20-1, the J call TRBJ2-7; possibly TRBD1 for D (5 bases). Germline CDR1 DFQATT, CDR2 SNEGSKA (reference sequence). This CDR3 is 11 amino acids long. Trimming took off 3 bases at V and 4 bases at J, with 7 bases between the two ends. This chain's CDR3 is CSASPGYEQYF. DNA for the CDR3: TGCAGTGCTAGCCCAGGGTACGAGCAGTACTTC.

The chain carries TRBV5-1 and TRBJ1-1; TRBD1 matches 10 bases. The V segment lost 2 bases and the J segment 7 bases; nucleotides outside the gene matches: 8. CDR3 length: 15 amino acids. Germline V gene data show CDR1 as SGHRS and CDR2 as YFSETQ. This CDR3 is CASSFGTGVRGEAFF. The CDR3 bases are TGCGCCAGCAGCTTCGGGACAGGGGTAAGGGGTGAAGCTTTCTTT.

The chain has TRBV21-1 and TRBJ2-1; the D call of TRBD1 is as the table states it, not checked on the DNA. TRBV21-1 is reported as a pseudogene. The CDR3 extends over 17 amino acids. DNA of the CDR3: TGTGCCAGCCCACAGGGCTTGACGTCAATAGGGAGAATTGAGCAGTTCTTC. Translating it yields CASPQGLTSIGRIEQFF.

The rearrangement joins TRBV2 to TRBJ1-6; TRBD1 matches 8 bases. The CDR3 consists of 16 residues. V shed 4 bases and J 6 bases; nucleotides not matched to a gene: 8. CDR1 is SNHLY, CDR2 FYNNEI, per germline. The DNA for the CDR3 is TGTGCCAGCAGTGTTTGGACGGGACAGGTTAATTCACCCCTCCACTTT. It codes for CASSVWTGQVNSPLHF.

CDR3 in DNA: TGTGCCAGCAGCTACCCCGGGGGGGGGTCCTCGGGACCCGACGACCATGAGCAGTTCTTC. Its protein is CASSYPGGGSSGPDDHEQFF. V is TRBV21-1 and J is TRBJ2-1; whether TRBD2, the table's D call, matches the DNA was not checked. TRBV21-1 is termed a pseudogene. This CDR3 comprises 20 residues.

This clone was seen just once. The V gene is TRBV19, the J gene TRBJ1-1; D unclear. Trimming pared 7 bases from V and 0 bases from J, leaving 21 bases between. The germline V gene has CDR1 LNHDA and CDR2 SQIVND (reference sequence). This CDR3 is built from 17 residues. The CDR3 spells CASTLPIGPGMNTEAFF. The CDR3 DNA is TGTGCCAGTACTCTACCGATTGGCCCCGGGATGAACACTGAAGCTTTCTTT.

This sequence joins TRBV6-1 and TRBJ2-2; 7 bases are shared with TRBD2. V trimming: 2 bases; J trimming: 4 bases; junction bases outside the gene matches: 7. The CDR3 consists of 16 residues. CDR1 is MNHNS, CDR2 SASEGT, per germline. The CDR3 spells CASSEFRTRGTGELFF. The CDR3 DNA reads as TGTGCCAGCAGTGAATTTAGGACTAGAGGCACCGGGGAGCTGTTTTTT.

The chain is built from TRBV15 and TRBJ1-4; a possible D gene is TRBD1 (5 bases). This CDR3 is built from 14 residues. V was pared by 0 bases and J by 4 bases, with 6 bases between. Germline values: CDR1 LNHNV, CDR2 YYDKDF (reference sequence). The CDR3 loop is CATSRDQGNEKLFF. The CDR3 DNA reads TGTGCCACCAGCAGAGACCAGGGTAATGAAAAACTGTTTTTT.

This clone was seen a few times. The chain is built from TRBV7-3 and TRBJ2-1; TRBD2 aligns across 11 bases. V lost 1 base, J lost 7 bases, and 3 bases stayed unmatched. Germline-derived CDR1 and CDR2 are SGHTA and FQGTGA. The CDR3 covers 15 residues. The CDR3 here is CASSLIPSGGNEQFF. The CDR3, as DNA: TGTGCCAGCAGCTTAATCCCTAGCGGGGGGAATGAGCAGTTCTTC.

The table lists this clone with a count of one. The chain uses TRBV25-1 and TRBJ2-3; TRBD1 aligns across 9 bases. Germline-derived CDR1 and CDR2 are MGHDK and SYGVNS. V shed 1 base and J 5 bases; nucleotides not matched to a gene: 4. This CDR3 has 15 residues. The CDR3 loop reads CASSEWGTGKDTQYF. The CDR3 DNA is TGTGCCAGCAGTGAATGGGGGACAGGGAAAGATACGCAGTATTTT.

A single count supports this clone. The J gene is TRBJ2-3, the V gene TRBV7-2; 10 bases match TRBD2. The germline V gene encodes CDR1 SGHTA and CDR2 FQGNSA. The CDR3 is 14 amino acids. V lost 5 bases and J lost 5; bases outside the gene matches: 4. CDR3 residues: CASSPSGGIDTQYF. The DNA for the CDR3 is TGTGCCAGCAGCCCTAGCGGGGGAATAGATACGCAGTATTTT. Full variable domain (outside the CDR3, taken from reference TRBV7-2 and TRBJ2-3): GAGVSQSPSNKVTEKGKDVELRCDPISGHTALYWYRQSLGQGLEFLIYFQGNSAPDKSGLPSDRFSAERTGGSVSTLTIQRTQQEDSAVYLCASSPSGGIDTQYFGPGTRLTVL.

The V and J genes are TRBV24-1 and TRBJ2-1, with 8 nucleotides matching TRBD1. Trimming took 4 bases from V and 6 from J; bases not matched to a gene: 13. The CDR3 contains 17 residues. Germline V gene lookup returns CDR1 KGHDR and CDR2 SFDVKD. The CDR3 protein is CATSDPPPGQERNEQFF. For the CDR3, the DNA is TGTGCCACCAGTGACCCTCCCCCGGGACAGGAACGCAATGAGCAGTTCTTC.

The chain has TRBV7-9 and TRBJ1-3; 7 positions agree with TRBD1. The junction had 6 bases not matched to a gene; V was cut back by 3 bases and J by 4 bases. Germline V gene sequence: CDR1 SEHNR, CDR2 FQNEAQ (reference sequence). CDR3 length equals 15 residues. CDR3 sequence: CASSFGDRAGNTIYF. The CDR3 DNA is TGTGCCAGCAGCTTTGGAGACAGGGCAGGAAACACCATATATTTT.

This chain connects TRBV4-1 to TRBJ1-1; D unresolved. V shed 3 bases and J shed 6 bases, with 11 bases lying between them. The CDR3 has 13 residues. In germline, CDR1 is MGHRA, CDR2 YSYEKL. The CDR3 coding sequence is TGCGCCAGCAGCCACGTCGGAGTTTCTGAAGCTTTCTTT. It encodes CASSHVGVSEAFF.

This rearrangement joins TRBV25-1 to TRBJ2-3, with a tentative D call TRBD1 (6 bases). The CDR3 has 14 residues. V lost 5 bases and J lost 3, with 12 bases in between. CDR1 is MGHDK and CDR2 is SYGVNS in the germline V gene. This CDR3 reads CASSTPQGTDTQYF. The DNA for the CDR3 is TGTGCCAGCAGTACTCCACAGGGTACAGATACGCAGTATTTT.

This clone was counted a single time. The rearrangement links TRBV10-3 to TRBJ2-5; TRBD2 matches at 7 bases. Per the germline V gene, CDR1 is ENHRY and CDR2 is SYGVKD. V gave up 3 bases and J gave up 5 bases; unmatched junction bases: 3. This CDR3 is 13 amino acids long. The CDR3: CAISDSREETQYF. CDR3 nucleotides: TGTGCCATCAGTGACTCGCGGGAGGAGACCCAGTACTTC.

The gene calls are TRBV27 and TRBJ2-1; 11 bases align to TRBD2. Germline V gene lookup returns CDR1 MNHEY and CDR2 SMNVEV (reference sequence). The V gene end was trimmed by 7 bases and the J gene end by 7 bases; junction bases not matched to a gene: 9. The CDR3 totals 15 residues. The CDR3 loop is CASTLGPSGGNEQFF. CDR3 nucleotide sequence: TGTGCCAGCACCCTCGGGCCTAGCGGGGGGAATGAGCAGTTCTTC.

CDR3 protein: CASSLAQDTEAFF. CDR3 nucleotides: TGTGCCAGCAGCTTAGCACAGGACACTGAAGCTTTCTTT. The V gene is TRBV11-3, the J gene TRBJ1-1; D is possibly TRBD1 (5 bases). The CDR3 extends over 13 amino acids. The germline V gene has CDR1 SGHNT and CDR2 YENEEA. Trimming removed 1 base at V and 3 bases at J, with 6 bases between.

CDR3 region: CASSGLGGAGTEAFF. Written as DNA, the CDR3 is TGTGCCAGCAGCGGGTTAGGGGGCGCGGGGACTGAAGCTTTCTTT. This chain uses TRBV7-2 with TRBJ1-1; 7 bases match TRBD1. The germline gives CDR1 SGHTA, CDR2 FQGNSA. The CDR3 runs 15 residues. V lost 5 bases to trimming and J lost 5 bases; unmatched junction nucleotides: 11.

V gene TRBV7-8 combines with J gene TRBJ1-4; D unresolved. Germline lookup yields CDR1 SGHVS and CDR2 FQNEAQ. The CDR3 totals 13 residues. Deletions cut 7 bases from V and 12 bases from J, with 18 bases between. CDR3 sequence reads: CASTGRRAAELFF. DNA for the CDR3: TGTGCCAGCACCGGGCGGAGGGCGGCAGAACTGTTTTTT.

This chain connects TRBV5-4 to TRBJ1-2, with 10 nucleotides matching TRBD1. The CDR3 totals 16 residues. Germline-derived CDR1 and CDR2 are SGHNT and YYREEE (reference sequence). Unmatched junction bases numbered 9, after V lost 4 bases and J lost 3 bases. CDR3: CASSLMTGGHHYGYTF. The CDR3 DNA follows: TGTGCCAGCAGCCTAATGACAGGGGGCCATCACTATGGCTACACCTTC.

The CDR3 reads CASSSPRLAGVVEQFF. Here the CDR3 DNA reads TGTGCCAGCAGTTCCCCCCGCCTAGCGGGGGTAGTTGAGCAGTTCTTC. The genes are TRBV27 and TRBJ2-1; 10 bases align to TRBD2. Germline trimming cut 4 bases from V and 9 bases from J; bases unmatched to any gene: 12. Germline CDR1 is MNHEY and CDR2 is SMNVEV (reference sequence). The CDR3 is made up of 16 amino acids.

CDR3 sequence: CASSPRQGNTGELFF. CDR3 coding DNA: TGTGCCAGCAGCCCCAGACAGGGTAACACCGGGGAGCTGTTTTTT. The chain couples TRBV3-1 (or the pseudogene TRBV3-2) to TRBJ2-2, with 7 bases fitting TRBD1. The germline V gene has CDR1 LGHDT and CDR2 YNNKEL (reference sequence). V trimming: 4 bases; J trimming: 2 bases; junction bases outside the gene matches: 4. The CDR3 spans 15 residues.

This clone was picked up many times. This chain uses TRBV5-1 with TRBJ1-1; D is perhaps TRBD1 (5 bases). V was trimmed by 0 bases and J by 0 bases, leaving 12 bases between them. The CDR3 consists of 16 residues. Germline CDR1 and CDR2: SGHRS and YFSETQ. Here the CDR3 reads CASSLGQKNMNTEAFF. CDR3 coding DNA: TGCGCCAGCAGCTTGGGACAGAAAAATATGAACACTGAAGCTTTCTTT.

The genes are TRBV7-9 and TRBJ2-7; weak D call: TRBD1 (6 bases). CDR1 SEHNR and CDR2 FQNEAQ come from the germline V gene (reference sequence). The CDR3 consists of 14 residues. Trimming removed 0 bases from V and 0 bases from J, with 6 bases in between. Here the CDR3 reads CASSLADSSYEQYF. The CDR3 nucleotides read TGTGCCAGCAGCTTAGCGGACAGCTCCTACGAGCAGTACTTC.

V and J are TRBV27 and TRBJ1-6, with 9 nucleotides matching TRBD1. Germline CDR1 and CDR2: MNHEY and SMNVEV (reference sequence). This CDR3 has 14 residues. V was pared by 5 bases and J by 10 bases, with 6 bases of the junction left unmatched. The CDR3 sequence: CASSRDRDGSPLHF. CDR3 coding DNA: TGTGCCAGCAGTCGGGACAGGGACGGATCACCCCTCCACTTT.